A single sample gave rise to the 28 T cell receptor beta chains below, sequenced in a study of shared clonotypes between healthy human individuals. Profiled with immunoSEQ multiplex PCR; TCRdb holds only in-frame clones, not every one. The sample includes a few million clones, approximately 94% of them seen just once. Sequenced material: naive CD4+ T cells sorted from blood. Subset defined: CD45RA+ positively selected. The receptors shown here come from a man aged 18 to 30 in good health.

This clone was detected a few times. The genes are TRBV10-3 and TRBJ2-2, with 9 bases fitting TRBD2. Germline V lookup: CDR1 ENHRY, CDR2 SYGVKD. The CDR3 length is 17 residues. Trimming removed 3 bases from V and 0 bases from J; junction bases left unmatched: 5. CDR3 sequence reads: CAISDDPSGANTGELFF. CDR3 coding DNA: TGTGCCATCAGTGATGATCCTAGCGGGGCGAACACCGGGGAGCTGTTTTTT.

This chain uses TRBV5-1 with TRBJ2-7, with 11 bases fitting TRBD1. Germline V gives CDR1 SGHRS, CDR2 YFSETQ. Germline trimming cut 7 bases from V and 4 bases from J; bases unmatched to any gene: 4. This CDR3 comprises 13 residues. Here the CDR3 reads CASGQGAEYEQYF. DNA for the CDR3: TGCGCCAGCGGACAGGGGGCGGAATACGAGCAGTACTTC.

The genes are TRBV10-2 and TRBJ2-2; possible D gene TRBD1, 5 bases. The V gene lost 6 bases and the J gene lost 0 bases, with 8 bases spanning the gap. This CDR3 is built from 14 residues. The V gene's germline CDR1 is WSHSY and CDR2 SAAADI. The chain's CDR3 is CASRGQTNTGELFF. In nucleotides, the CDR3 is TGCGCCAGCAGGGGGCAGACGAACACCGGGGAGCTGTTTTTT.

The chain employs TRBV5-4 and TRBJ2-5, with D possibly matching TRBD2 (6 bases). Trimming pared 3 bases from V and 4 bases from J, leaving 16 bases between. CDR3 length equals 15 residues. The germline CDR1 and CDR2 sequences are SGHNT and YYREEE (reference sequence). The CDR3 DNA is TGTGCCAGCAGCTCGGGGACTGGGTGGGCAGAGACCCAGTACTTC. Translating it yields CASSSGTGWAETQYF.

This chain joins TRBV6-1 and TRBJ1-2; D might be TRBD1 (6 bases). CDR3 length equals 14 residues. The V gene lost 2 bases and the J gene lost 8 bases, with 15 bases spanning the gap. Looked up from germline, CDR1 is MNHNS and CDR2 is SASEGT. CDR3 loop: CASSEIMGGRGYTF. The CDR3 DNA reads as TGTGCCAGCAGTGAAATCATGGGGGGCCGCGGCTACACCTTC.

The chain has TRBV7-2 and TRBJ1-3; D gene ambiguous. The CDR3 covers 14 residues. Trimming cost V 5 bases and J 0 bases, with 8 bases left between them. Germline CDR1 SGHTA, CDR2 FQGNSA. The CDR3 nucleotides read TGTGCCAGCAGCCGGGGAGGCTCTGGAAACACCATATATTTT. This translates into CASSRGGSGNTIYF. The variable domain in full, completed from reference TRBV7-2 and TRBJ1-3, reads GAGVSQSPSNKVTEKGKDVELRCDPISGHTALYWYRQSLGQGLEFLIYFQGNSAPDKSGLPSDRFSAERTGGSVSTLTIQRTQQEDSAVYLCASSRGGSGNTIYFGEGSWLTVV.

V and J are TRBV30 and TRBJ1-5; D is unclear. The V end was cut by 5 bases, the J end by 2 bases, with 10 bases between. CDR1 is GTSNPN and CDR2 is SVGIG in the germline V gene (reference sequence). The CDR3 extends over 13 amino acids. The CDR3 DNA is TGTGCCTGGGATACGGTACGCAATCAGCCCCAGCATTTT. It encodes CAWDTVRNQPQHF. The full variable domain, rest sourced from reference TRBV30 and TRBJ1-5, is SQTIHQWPATLVQPVGSPLSLECTVEGTSNPNLYWYRQAAGRGLQLLFYSVGIGQISSEVPQNLSASRPQDRQFILSSKKLLLSDSGFYLCAWDTVRNQPQHFGDGTRLSIL.

This clone appeared once. The gene calls are TRBV4-1 and TRBJ1-4, with 7 nucleotides matching TRBD1. CDR1 and CDR2 from the germline V gene are MGHRA and YSYEKL. The CDR3 has 15 residues. V was clipped by 4 bases and J by 3 bases; unmatched bases: 5. CDR3 DNA: TGCGCCAGCAGCCTCTCAGGGGGTTCTAATGAAAAACTGTTTTTT. Encoded protein: CASSLSGGSNEKLFF.

The sample holds one count of this clone. The chain links TRBV19 to TRBJ1-2; no clear D gene. The CDR3 is 14 amino acids. V lost 5 bases and J 3 bases, leaving 13 bases between the germline ends. Germline CDR1 reads LNHDA; CDR2 reads SQIVND (reference sequence). The CDR3 loop is CASSRGIGDYGYTF. CDR3 bases: TGTGCCAGTAGTCGAGGGATCGGGGACTATGGCTACACCTTC. Full variable domain (remainder filled in from reference TRBV19 and TRBJ1-2): DGGITQSPKYLFRKEGQNVTLSCEQNLNHDAMYWYRQDPGQGLRLIYYSQIVNDFQKGDIAEGYSVSREKKESFPLTVTSAQKNPTAFYLCASSRGIGDYGYTFGSGTRLTVV.

This clone has more than one count but fewer than ten. Distinct nucleotide sequences in the sample also encode this CDR3. The chain uses TRBV5-1 and TRBJ1-5, with 9 bases identical to TRBD1. J was trimmed by 4 bases and V by 4 bases; bases with no gene match: 6. Germline V CDR1 and CDR2: SGHRS, YFSETQ. This CDR3 comprises 15 residues. As DNA, the CDR3 is TGCGCCAGCAGCCTAGGGGACAGGGATAATCAGCCCCAGCATTTT. This gives the protein CASSLGDRDNQPQHF.

CDR3 in DNA: TGTGCTAGTGGTTTCGGACAGGGCCCCTACACCTTC. This codes for CASGFGQGPYTF. The V gene is TRBV12-5, the J gene TRBJ1-2; 8 bases align to TRBD1. The CDR3 runs to 12 residues. Germline assignment: CDR1 LGHNT and CDR2 FRNRAP. Trimming took 3 bases from V and 10 from J; bases not matched to a gene: 4.

This clone was recorded once. J is TRBJ2-1 and V is TRBV19, with 7 nucleotides matching TRBD2. The J segment lost 8 bases and the V segment lost 6 bases, leaving 10 bases of the junction unmatched. Germline-derived CDR1 and CDR2 are LNHDA and SQIVND (reference sequence). This CDR3 has 14 residues. CDR3 sequence: CASRTLRERDEQFF. CDR3 DNA sequence: TGTGCCAGTAGAACTTTGCGGGAGAGAGATGAGCAGTTCTTC.

With regard to this clone: The same CDR3 can be traced to other DNA sequences in this sample. The rearrangement uses TRBV19 and TRBJ2-7; D assignment may be TRBD1 or TRBD2 (5 bases each). The V gene lost 5 bases and the J gene lost 0 bases, with 14 bases spanning the gap. Germline CDR1 LNHDA, CDR2 SQIVND (reference sequence). The CDR3 contains 15 residues. CDR3 nucleotide sequence: TGTGCCAGTAGTTCCTCCGGGACCGCCTCCTACGAGCAGTACTTC. This sequence encodes CASSSSGTASYEQYF. Full variable domain (outside the CDR3, taken from reference TRBV19 and TRBJ2-7): DGGITQSPKYLFRKEGQNVTLSCEQNLNHDAMYWYRQDPGQGLRLIYYSQIVNDFQKGDIAEGYSVSREKKESFPLTVTSAQKNPTAFYLCASSSSGTASYEQYFGPGTRLTVT.

The rearrangement links TRBV28 to TRBJ2-3, with D perhaps matching TRBD2 (6 bases). V lost 4 bases to trimming and J lost 2 bases, with 10 bases between them. The CDR3 totals 14 residues. The germline V gene has CDR1 MDHEN and CDR2 SYDVKM. CDR3 sequence: CASSYSGSTDTQYF. CDR3 bases: TGTGCCAGCAGTTATAGCGGATCCACAGATACGCAGTATTTT.

In regard to this clone: The identical CDR3 is also encoded by other nucleotide sequences in the sample. V gene TRBV15 combines with J gene TRBJ2-7, with 7 bases lining up with TRBD1. The CDR3 is made up of 14 amino acids. V was clipped by 1 base and J by 4 bases; unmatched bases: 4. CDR1 LNHNV and CDR2 YYDKDF come from the germline V gene (reference sequence). This CDR3 is CATSRARGPYEQYF. As DNA, the CDR3 is TGTGCCACCAGCAGAGCGAGGGGGCCGTACGAGCAGTACTTC. Based on the CDR3 plus reference TRBV15 and TRBJ2-7, the full variable domain is DAMVIQNPRYQVTQFGKPVTLSCSQTLNHNVMYWYQQKSSQAPKLLFHYYDKDFNNEADTPDNFQSRRPNTSFCFLDIRSPGLGDTAMYLCATSRARGPYEQYFGPGTRLTVT.

The chain has TRBV18 and TRBJ2-1, with 10 bases aligning to TRBD2. Per germline, CDR1 KGHSH and CDR2 LQKENI. V shed 2 bases, J shed 10 bases, and the junction held 5 bases outside the gene matches. The CDR3 has 14 amino acids. The CDR3, as DNA: TGTGCCAGCTCACCAACGACTAGCGGGCCCGAGCAGTTCTTC. Its translation: CASSPTTSGPEQFF. The whole variable domain, filled in from reference TRBV18 and TRBJ2-1, reads NAGVMQNPRHLVRRRGQEARLRCSPMKGHSHVYWYRQLPEEGLKFMVYLQKENIIDESGMPKERFSAEFPKEGPSILRIQQVVRGDSAAYFCASSPTTSGPEQFFGPGTRLTVL.

The V gene is TRBV5-1, the J gene TRBJ2-7; D ambiguous. V was shortened by 0 bases and J by 10 bases, with 17 bases between the two germline ends. Germline V gene sequence: CDR1 SGHRS, CDR2 YFSETQ. This CDR3 is 14 amino acids long. The CDR3 loop reads CASSLEGHPPLQYF. The CDR3, as DNA: TGCGCCAGCAGCTTGGAGGGCCACCCTCCCCTCCAGTACTTC.

The chain is built from TRBV6-1 and TRBJ2-2; perhaps D is TRBD1 or TRBD2 (6 bases each). The germline V gene has CDR1 MNHNS and CDR2 SASEGT. The CDR3 is 14 amino acids. The ends were cut back, 5 bases at V and 5 bases at J, with 12 bases in the middle. This CDR3 reads CASSIKGGTGELFF. CDR3 nucleotide sequence: TGTGCCAGCAGTATCAAGGGGGGAACCGGGGAGCTGTTTTTT.

Written as DNA, the CDR3 is TGTGCCAGCAGCTTTGTTTCGGATTGGGGCAATCAGCCCCAGCATTTT. This encodes CASSFVSDWGNQPQHF. The rearrangement joins TRBV12-1 to TRBJ1-5. TRBV12-1 is marked as a pseudogene. The CDR3 contains 16 residues.

The chain recombines TRBV19 with TRBJ1-3, with a possible D match to TRBD1 (5 bases). V gave up 9 bases and J gave up 1 base, with 16 bases separating them. This CDR3 is 15 amino acids long. Germline V gene lookup returns CDR1 LNHDA and CDR2 SQIVND (reference sequence). The CDR3 sequence is CASSPGGVSGNTIYF. DNA for the CDR3: TGTGCCAGCAGTCCCGGAGGGGTATCTGGAAACACCATATATTTT.

The chain joins TRBV10-1 to TRBJ2-2; a weak D match, TRBD1 (6 bases). Germline assignment: CDR1 WNHNN and CDR2 SYGVQD (reference sequence). CDR3 size: 14 residues. V was cut by 5 bases and J by 5 bases, with 12 bases left in between. CDR3 loop: CASSRAGVTGELFF. CDR3 in DNA: TGCGCCAGCAGTCGGGCAGGGGTGACCGGGGAGCTGTTTTTT.

This chain joins TRBV6-6 and TRBJ1-4; D perhaps matches TRBD1 (5 bases). The CDR3 extends over 15 amino acids. V dropped 0 bases and J dropped 7 bases, with 12 bases sitting between them. Germline V gene data show CDR1 as MNHNY and CDR2 as SVGAGI (reference sequence). The CDR3 region is CASSYSIGVGEKLFF. Written as DNA, the CDR3 is TGTGCCAGCAGTTACTCGATAGGGGTGGGTGAAAAACTGTTTTTT.

J is TRBJ2-1 and V is TRBV7-2; 7 nucleotides match TRBD2. Per the germline V gene, CDR1 is SGHTA and CDR2 is FQGNSA. V lost 2 bases and J lost 0; bases outside the gene matches: 4. The CDR3 runs to 16 residues. The CDR3: CASSLYGGSSYNEQFF. The CDR3 nucleotides are TGTGCCAGCAGCTTATACGGGGGGAGCTCCTACAATGAGCAGTTCTTC.

The rearrangement links TRBV5-1 to TRBJ1-5; D unresolved. Germline CDR1 reads SGHRS; CDR2 reads YFSETQ. This CDR3 is built from 15 residues. Trimming removed 0 bases at V and 6 bases at J, with 13 bases between. CDR3 residues: CASSLDTTLGQPQHF. In DNA form, the CDR3 reads TGCGCCAGCAGCTTGGATACCACATTGGGTCAGCCCCAGCATTTT.

The chain couples TRBV18 to TRBJ1-2; D is ambiguous. Germline CDR1 is KGHSH and CDR2 is LQKENI. This CDR3 contains 11 residues. The ends were cut back, 6 bases at V and 8 bases at J, with 10 bases in the middle. This CDR3 is CASSSEGGYTF. DNA of the CDR3: TGTGCCAGCTCTTCGGAGGGAGGCTACACCTTC.

Comments on this clone: In the same sample, other DNA sequences code for this CDR3. Here the CDR3 reads CASSPGRGTDTQYF. CDR3 bases: TGCGCCAGCAGCCCTGGACGGGGCACAGATACGCAGTATTTT. The chain employs TRBV5-1 and TRBJ2-3, with unresolved D. Germline-derived CDR1 and CDR2 are SGHRS and YFSETQ. V lost 4 bases, J lost 1 base, and 10 bases lay in between. The CDR3 is 14 amino acids. The whole variable domain, filled in from reference TRBV5-1 and TRBJ2-3, reads KAGVTQTPRYLIKTRGQQVTLSCSPISGHRSVSWYQQTPGQGLQFLFEYFSETQRNKGNFPGRFSGRQFSNSRSEMNVSTLELGDSALYLCASSPGRGTDTQYFGPGTRLTVL.

This clone was seen only once. The V call is TRBV5-6, the J call TRBJ1-2, with TRBD1 matching over 8 bases. With V trimmed by 6 bases and J by 8 bases, 18 bases remained unmatched. The CDR3 spans 16 residues. The germline V gene encodes CDR1 SGHDT and CDR2 YYEEEE. DNA for the CDR3: TGTGCCAGCAAAACTTGGGCAGGGGGCGTTAGACAGGGCTACACCTTC. Protein product: CASKTWAGGVRQGYTF.

The chain uses TRBV5-4 and TRBJ2-1; maybe TRBD2 (5 bases). V lost 0 bases and J lost 6, with 10 bases in between. The CDR3 is 14 amino acids. Germline V lookup: CDR1 SGHNT, CDR2 YYREEE (reference sequence). The CDR3, as DNA: TGTGCCAGCAGCTTGGAGATGGGGAGCAATGAGCAGTTCTTC. Protein product: CASSLEMGSNEQFF.